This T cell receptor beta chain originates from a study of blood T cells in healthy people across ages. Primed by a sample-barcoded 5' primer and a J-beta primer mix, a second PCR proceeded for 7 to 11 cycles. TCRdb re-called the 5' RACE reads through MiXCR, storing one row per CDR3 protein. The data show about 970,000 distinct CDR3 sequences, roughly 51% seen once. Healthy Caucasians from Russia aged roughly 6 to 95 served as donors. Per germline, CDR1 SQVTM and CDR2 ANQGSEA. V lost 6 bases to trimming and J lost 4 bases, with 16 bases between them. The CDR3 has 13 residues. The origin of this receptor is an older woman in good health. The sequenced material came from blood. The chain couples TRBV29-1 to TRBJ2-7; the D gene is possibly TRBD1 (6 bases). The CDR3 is CSVLDSTGYEQYF. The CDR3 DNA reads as TGCAGCGTACTCGACAGCACAGGGTACGAGCAGTACTTC.